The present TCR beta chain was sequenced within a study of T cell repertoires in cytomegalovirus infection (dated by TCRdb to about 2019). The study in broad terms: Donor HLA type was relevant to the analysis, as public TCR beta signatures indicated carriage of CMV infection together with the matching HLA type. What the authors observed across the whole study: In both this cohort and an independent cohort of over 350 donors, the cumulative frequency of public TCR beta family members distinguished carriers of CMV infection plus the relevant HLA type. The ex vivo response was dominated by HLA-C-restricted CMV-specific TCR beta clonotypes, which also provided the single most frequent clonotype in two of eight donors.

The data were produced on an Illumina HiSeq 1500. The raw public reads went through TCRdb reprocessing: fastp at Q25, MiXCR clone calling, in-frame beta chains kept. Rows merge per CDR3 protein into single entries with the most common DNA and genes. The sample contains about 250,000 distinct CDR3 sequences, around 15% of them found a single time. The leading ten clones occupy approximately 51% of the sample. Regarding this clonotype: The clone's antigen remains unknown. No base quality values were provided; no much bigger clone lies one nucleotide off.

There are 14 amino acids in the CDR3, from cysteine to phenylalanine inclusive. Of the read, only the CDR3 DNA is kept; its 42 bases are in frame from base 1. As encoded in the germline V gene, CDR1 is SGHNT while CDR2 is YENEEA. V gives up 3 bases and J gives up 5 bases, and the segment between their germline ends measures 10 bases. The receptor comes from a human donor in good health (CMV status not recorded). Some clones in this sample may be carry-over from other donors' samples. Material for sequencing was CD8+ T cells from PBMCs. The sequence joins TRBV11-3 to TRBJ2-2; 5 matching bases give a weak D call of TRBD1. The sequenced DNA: TGTGCCAGCAGCTTGACGCCAGGGACCGGGGAGCTGTTTTTT. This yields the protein CASSLTPGTGELFF.